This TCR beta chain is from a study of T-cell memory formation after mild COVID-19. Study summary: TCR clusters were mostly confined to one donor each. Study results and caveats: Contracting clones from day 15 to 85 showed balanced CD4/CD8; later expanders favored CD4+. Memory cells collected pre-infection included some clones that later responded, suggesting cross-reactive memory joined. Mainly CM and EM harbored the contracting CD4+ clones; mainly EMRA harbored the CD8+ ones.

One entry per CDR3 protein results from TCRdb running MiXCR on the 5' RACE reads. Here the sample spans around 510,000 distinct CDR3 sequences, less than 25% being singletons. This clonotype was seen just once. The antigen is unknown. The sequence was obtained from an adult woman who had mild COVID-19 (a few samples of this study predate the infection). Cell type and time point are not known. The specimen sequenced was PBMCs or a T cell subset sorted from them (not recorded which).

The CDR3 region has the DNA TGTGCCAGCAGCCAAAACGGCGGGAGCTCCTACGAGCAGTACTTC. Its translation is CASSQNGGSSYEQYF. This chain links TRBV9 with TRBJ2-7, with 7 bases aligning to TRBD2. This CDR3 is 15 amino acids long. Germline CDR1 reads SGDLS; CDR2 reads YYNGEE. The junction had 7 bases not matched to a gene; V was cut back by 4 bases and J by 0 bases.